This passage covers 2 T cell receptor beta chains from one sample sequenced in a study of blood T cells in healthy people across ages. A second roughly 6 to 11 cycle PCR used barcoded and J-beta primers. From the 5' RACE reads, TCRdb called clonotypes with MiXCR, one entry per CDR3 protein. The repertoire holds 580,000 or so distinct CDR3 sequences, with roughly 48% as singletons. Sequencing used blood. These receptors were collected from a man older than 75 in good health.

This clonotype was detected only a few times. The CDR3 region is CASSPWTSGHNEQFF. CDR3 DNA sequence: TGTGCCAGCAGTCCTTGGACTAGCGGGCACAATGAGCAGTTCTTC. V and J are TRBV28 and TRBJ2-1; 11 bases map to TRBD2. Per the germline V gene, CDR1 is MDHEN and CDR2 is SYDVKM. The length of the CDR3 is 15 residues. Germline trimming cut 5 bases from V and 5 bases from J; bases unmatched to any gene: 5.

The V gene is TRBV4-3, the J gene TRBJ1-2; weak D call: TRBD1 (6 bases). The germline V and J ends were trimmed by 1 base and 4 bases, with 19 bases remaining between them. The CDR3 length is 17 residues. CDR1 is LGHNA, CDR2 YSLEER, per germline. Here the CDR3 DNA reads TGCGCCAGCAGCCAAGGTCCCAGGGCGGGGGGCTCCTATGGCTACACCTTC. This sequence encodes CASSQGPRAGGSYGYTF.